This T cell receptor (beta chain) appears in the sequencing data of a study of regulatory T cells in long-lasting Graves disease. Study as a whole: It was over 5 years of antithyroid drugs, with positive TSH receptor antibodies, that meant persistent Graves' disease. Points from the study as a whole: Only peripheral blood was studied, not thyroid tissue. Persistent disease samples used TRBV28, TRBJ1-2 and TRBJ2-5 preferentially.

Described time point: persistent/refractory GD, antithyroid drugs over 5 years with positive TRAb. Construction of the TCR library relied on RNA isolated from PBMCs. Trimming cost V 11 bases and J 2 bases, with 22 bases left between them. Germline loops: CDR1 MNHEY, CDR2 SVGAGI. The CDR3 has 15 amino acids. About this clonotype: Its antigen is unidentified.

Both iRepertoire HTBI primers and Arm-PCR of CDR3 regions were used to build the TCR beta libraries. TCRdb re-called the multiplex PCR reads through MiXCR, storing one row per CDR3 protein. The sample yields 350,000 to 500,000 distinct CDR3 sequences, around 20% seen once. This clonotype was obtained from a female donor with Graves disease. This specimen consisted of peripheral blood mononuclear cells (PBMCs), obtained when the disease was refractory, from a patient treated with antithyroid drugs. V and J are TRBV6-5 and TRBJ2-7; TRBD1 is a possible D gene (9 bases). CDR3 amino acids: CAGGQGTSGTYEQYF. In DNA, the CDR3 is TGTGCCGGGGGACAGGGAACTAGCGGAACCTACGAGCAGTACTTC.